One sample yielded the 14 T cell receptor beta chains listed below, sequenced in a study of vaccination and CD4 T cells after COVID-19. TCRdb re-called the PCR reads through MiXCR, storing one row per CDR3 protein. The sample records 25,000 to 35,000 distinct CDR3 sequences, 50% being singletons. The time point here: late sampling 161 to 241 days after vaccination in three convalescent patients. The specimen comprised CD4+ T cells from blood, sampled about 7 months after SARS-CoV-2 vaccination. The receptors derive from a human donor who had recovered from COVID-19.

This clonotype was seen a handful of times. The genes are TRBV7-9 and TRBJ2-3; no clear D. CDR1 is SEHNR and CDR2 is FQNEAQ in the germline V gene (reference sequence). The CDR3 sequence is 14 residues long. The ends were cut back, 1 base at V and 4 bases at J, with 9 bases in the middle. This chain's CDR3 is CASSLGQLADTQYF. For the CDR3, the DNA is TGTGCCAGCAGCTTAGGCCAGCTGGCAGATACGCAGTATTTT.

There are a few counts of this clonotype. The V and J genes are TRBV6-1 and TRBJ1-1, with 9 bases lining up with TRBD1. The CDR3 spans 13 residues. Germline values: CDR1 MNHNS, CDR2 SASEGT. V lost 8 bases, J lost 5 bases, and 6 bases stayed unmatched. DNA for the CDR3: TGTGCCAGCGATCCGACAGGGGGTACTGAAGCTTTCTTT. Residues: CASDPTGGTEAFF.

This clonotype was found a few times. The chain uses TRBV7-2 and TRBJ2-7, with 9 bases fitting TRBD1. CDR1 is SGHTA, CDR2 FQGNSA, per germline. The CDR3 runs to 14 residues. J gave up 1 base and V 6 bases, and 4 bases lay outside the gene matches. The CDR3 sequence: CASRIGQGSYEQYF. The CDR3 DNA is TGTGCCAGCAGAATTGGACAGGGGTCCTACGAGCAGTACTTC.

The J gene is TRBJ2-5, the V gene TRBV19; D not resolved. This CDR3 has 11 residues. Germline assignment: CDR1 LNHDA and CDR2 SQIVND (reference sequence). V was clipped by 3 bases and J by 5 bases, with 4 bases between them. CDR3 region: CASSIRETQYF. Here the CDR3 DNA reads TGTGCCAGTAGTATTCGGGAGACCCAGTACTTC.

The V gene is TRBV20-1, the J gene TRBJ2-1; 9 bases line up with TRBD2. Germline V gene lookup returns CDR1 DFQATT and CDR2 SNEGSKA (reference sequence). The CDR3 contains 18 residues. With 5 bases clipped from V and 5 bases from J, the junction kept 19 bases outside the gene matches. The CDR3 DNA reads as TGCAGTGCTCAACCGGGACTAGCCTGGGGAAGAGGAAACAATGAGCAGTTCTTC. This encodes CSAQPGLAWGRGNNEQFF.

The chain is built from TRBV5-4 and TRBJ2-7, with a weak D call TRBD1 (6 bases). Germline assignment: CDR1 SGHNT and CDR2 YYREEE (reference sequence). The CDR3 is 14 residues long. Deletions cut 4 bases from V and 4 bases from J, with 15 bases between. In nucleotides, the CDR3 is TGTGCCAGCAGCCCCCGGGCAGGGGTGTACGAGCAGTACTTC. Amino acid sequence: CASSPRAGVYEQYF. The full variable domain, in which reference TRBV5-4 and TRBJ2-7 provide the parts outside the CDR3, is ETGVTQSPTHLIKTRGQQVTLRCSSQSGHNTVSWYQQALGQGPQFIFQYYREEENGRGNFPPRFSGLQFPNYSSELNVNALELDDSALYLCASSPRAGVYEQYFGPGTRLTVT.

This CDR3 reads CASSLGGKQETQYF. The CDR3 region has the DNA TGTGCCAGCAGCTTAGGTGGGAAACAAGAGACCCAGTACTTC. The chain has TRBV11-1 and TRBJ2-5; no clear D gene. Germline CDR1 SGHAT, CDR2 FQDESV (reference sequence). V gave up 1 base and J gave up 2 bases, with 8 bases separating them. This CDR3 is 14 amino acids long.

The V and J genes are TRBV2 and TRBJ2-5; TRBD2 matches at 9 bases. The germline V gene has CDR1 SNHLY and CDR2 FYNNEI. This CDR3 is built from 15 residues. V dropped 7 bases and J dropped 4; count of bases not matched to a gene: 10. The CDR3 region is CASTLAGDGVETQYF. Here the CDR3 DNA reads TGTGCCAGCACTTTAGCGGGAGACGGGGTAGAGACCCAGTACTTC.

The chain is built from TRBV20-1 and TRBJ2-1; D is uncertain. Germline V CDR1 and CDR2: DFQATT, SNEGSKA (reference sequence). Trimming removed 0 bases from V and 5 bases from J, with 11 bases in between. The CDR3 extends over 14 amino acids. The CDR3, as DNA: TGCAGTGCTAGAGACGCCCGAACGAACAATGAGCAGTTCTTC. It yields the protein CSARDARTNNEQFF.

The chain uses TRBV28 and TRBJ2-7; no reliable D call. The CDR3 contains 15 residues. Germline V CDR1 and CDR2: MDHEN, SYDVKM. With 2 bases removed from V and 6 bases from J, the gap between germline ends came to 17 bases. CDR3 loop: CASSLNFQAWGEQYF. DNA of the CDR3: TGTGCCAGCAGTTTAAATTTCCAAGCCTGGGGCGAGCAGTACTTC.

The chain is built from TRBV20-1 and TRBJ2-7; perhaps TRBD2 as D (5 bases). From germline, CDR1 is DFQATT and CDR2 SNEGSKA (reference sequence). The CDR3 runs to 11 residues. The CDR3 bases are TGCAGAGTTACCGTACCGGGGGAGCAGTACTTC. This encodes CRVTVPGEQYF.

This rearrangement joins TRBV19 to TRBJ1-2; a weak D match, TRBD1 (5 bases). Germline V gene data show CDR1 as LNHDA and CDR2 as SQIVND (reference sequence). Trimming cost V 4 bases and J 4 bases, with 16 bases left between them. CDR3 length: 15 residues. The CDR3 reads CASSSDRSESYGYTF. CDR3 DNA sequence: TGTGCCAGTAGTAGCGACAGATCTGAATCCTATGGCTACACCTTC.

This clonotype was observed a handful of times. In DNA form, the CDR3 reads TGTGCCAGCAGTTGGGGGGCTAAGTACGAGCAGTACTTC. Encoded protein: CASSWGAKYEQYF. The chain has TRBV27 and TRBJ2-7; D possibly matches TRBD1 or TRBD2 (6 bases each). There are 13 residues in the CDR3. V was cut by 4 bases and J by 4 bases, with 11 bases left in between. Germline V gives CDR1 MNHEY, CDR2 SMNVEV (reference sequence).

The rearrangement uses TRBV20-1 and TRBJ1-1; 8 nucleotides align to TRBD1. The CDR3 is 14 residues long. Germline V lookup: CDR1 DFQATT, CDR2 SNEGSKA (reference sequence). V was clipped by 5 bases and J by 3 bases; unmatched bases: 8. The CDR3 here is CSALDRVGYTEAFF. In DNA, the CDR3 is TGCAGTGCTTTGGACAGGGTTGGTTACACTGAAGCTTTCTTT.